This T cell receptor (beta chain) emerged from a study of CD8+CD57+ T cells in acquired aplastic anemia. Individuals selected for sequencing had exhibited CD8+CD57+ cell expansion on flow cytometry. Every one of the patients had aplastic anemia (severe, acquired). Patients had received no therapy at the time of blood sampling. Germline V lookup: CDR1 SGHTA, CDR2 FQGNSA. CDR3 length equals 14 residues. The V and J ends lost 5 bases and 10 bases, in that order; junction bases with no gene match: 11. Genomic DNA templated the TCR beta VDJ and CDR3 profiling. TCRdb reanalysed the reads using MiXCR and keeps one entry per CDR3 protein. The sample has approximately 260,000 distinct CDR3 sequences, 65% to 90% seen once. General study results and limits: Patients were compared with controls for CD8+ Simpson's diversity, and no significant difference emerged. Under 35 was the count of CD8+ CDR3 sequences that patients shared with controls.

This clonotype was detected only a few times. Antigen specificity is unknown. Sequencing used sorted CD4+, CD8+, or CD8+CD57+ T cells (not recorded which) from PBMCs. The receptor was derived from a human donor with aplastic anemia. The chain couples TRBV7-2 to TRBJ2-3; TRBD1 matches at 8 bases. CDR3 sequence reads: CASSPGQARFAQYF. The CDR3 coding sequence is TGTGCCAGCAGCCCGGGACAGGCCCGTTTTGCGCAGTATTTT.